A single sample is the source of the 30 T cell receptor beta chains below, sequenced in a study of cytomegalovirus exposure and HLA in healthy donors. Use of 60 Vbeta and 13 Jbeta primers characterized the PCR. Generated by immunoSEQ multiplex PCR, the TCRdb table keeps only in-frame clones and is missing some. Of 100,000 to 150,000 clones in the sample, under 85% were seen once. Sequencing was carried out using PBMCs. The source of these receptors is a woman aged 40 to 50 in good health and CMV-seropositive.

This chain links TRBV11-2 with TRBJ2-1; TRBD1 might be the D (6 bases). V shed 1 base and J shed 16 bases, with 14 bases lying between them. The CDR3 has 12 residues. Germline values: CDR1 SGHAT, CDR2 FQNNGV. The CDR3 nucleotides read TGTGCCAGCAGCTTAGCGGGCAGGGGCGAATTCTTC. The encoded protein is CASSLAGRGEFF.

The chain combines TRBV6-9 with TRBJ1-4; D may be TRBD1 (5 bases). The germline CDR1 and CDR2 sequences are MNHGY and SVAAGI. The germline V and J ends were trimmed by 6 bases and 2 bases, with 13 bases remaining between them. The CDR3 totals 15 residues. CDR3 sequence reads: CASRRFRATNEKLFF. Here the CDR3 DNA reads TGTGCCAGCAGAAGATTCAGGGCGACTAATGAAAAACTGTTTTTT.

The CDR3 spells CASSQDMGQGHTIYF. The CDR3 DNA sequence: TGTGCCAGCAGCCAAGATATGGGACAGGGCCACACCATATATTTT. The chain combines TRBV4-2 with TRBJ1-3, with 9 bases lining up with TRBD1. CDR1 and CDR2 from the germline V gene are LGHNA and YNFKEQ. V dropped 0 bases and J dropped 8; count of bases not matched to a gene: 5. CDR3 length: 15 amino acids.

This clone was detected a few times. The chain combines TRBV5-1 with TRBJ2-3; 15 nucleotides line up with TRBD2. The V gene's germline CDR1 is SGHRS and CDR2 YFSETQ. The length of the CDR3 is 17 residues. After removal of 4 bases from V and 5 bases from J, the junction contained 8 bases not matched to a gene. CDR3 in DNA: TGCGCCAGCAGCGGAGGAGGACTAGCGGGAGGGTTAGATACGCAGTATTTT. This codes for CASSGGGLAGGLDTQYF.

The chain joins TRBV28 to TRBJ2-1, with D possibly TRBD2 on 6 matching bases. Germline CDR1 MDHEN, CDR2 SYDVKM. The V gene lost 2 bases and the J gene lost 8 bases, with 7 bases spanning the gap. The CDR3 has 12 residues. DNA of the CDR3: TGTGCCAGCAGTTTAGGGACTTATGAGCAGTTCTTC. Protein sequence: CASSLGTYEQFF.

The chain couples TRBV4-2 to TRBJ1-1, with 7 nucleotides matching TRBD1. CDR3 length equals 17 residues. The germline V gene has CDR1 LGHNA and CDR2 YNFKEQ. The junction had 12 bases not matched to a gene; V was cut back by 0 bases and J by 5 bases. The CDR3 DNA sequence: TGTGCCAGCAGCCAAGAGGCGGCAGGGGGGAGACGGACTGAAGCTTTCTTT. It is translated as CASSQEAAGGRRTEAFF.

This clone was recorded only once. V gene TRBV27 combines with J gene TRBJ2-2, with D possibly matching TRBD1 (6 bases). Trimming stripped 3 bases from V and 3 bases from J, with 11 bases between. The germline gives CDR1 MNHEY, CDR2 SMNVEV (reference sequence). CDR3 length: 15 residues. Here the CDR3 reads CASSLRGFHTGELFF. CDR3 DNA sequence: TGTGCCAGCAGTTTGAGGGGGTTTCACACCGGGGAGCTGTTTTTT.

The gene calls are TRBV28 and TRBJ2-7; TRBD1 might be the D (6 bases). Germline V gene sequence: CDR1 MDHEN, CDR2 SYDVKM. The CDR3 spans 14 residues. With 5 bases removed from V and 1 base from J, the gap between germline ends came to 12 bases. The CDR3 is CASSLQTGSYEQYF. In DNA form, the CDR3 reads TGTGCCAGCAGTCTGCAAACAGGGTCCTACGAGCAGTACTTC. The variable domain in full, with the rest retrieved from reference TRBV28 and TRBJ2-7, is DVKVTQSSRYLVKRTGEKVFLECVQDMDHENMFWYRQDPGLGLRLIYFSYDVKMKEKGDIPEGYSVSREKKERFSLILESASTNQTSMYLCASSLQTGSYEQYFGPGTRLTVT.

This chain uses TRBV19 with TRBJ1-1, with D possibly TRBD1 on 6 matching bases. The germline CDR1 and CDR2 sequences are LNHDA and SQIVND (reference sequence). CDR3 size: 14 residues. The ends were cut back, 5 bases at V and 1 base at J, with 11 bases in the middle. The CDR3 protein is CASSPTDRNTEAFF. The CDR3 nucleotides read TGTGCCAGTAGTCCAACGGACAGGAACACTGAAGCTTTCTTT.

This chain uses TRBV10-3 with TRBJ2-1; possible D gene TRBD1, 5 bases. Trimming cost V 5 bases and J 5 bases, with 10 bases left between them. CDR1 and CDR2 from the germline V gene are ENHRY and SYGVKD. The CDR3 is 13 residues long. The CDR3 loop is CAISPTEDNEQFF. The CDR3, as DNA: TGTGCCATCAGTCCGACAGAGGACAATGAGCAGTTCTTC.

This rearrangement joins TRBV19 to TRBJ2-1; possible D gene TRBD1, 6 bases. V was shortened by 0 bases and J by 5 bases, with 8 bases between the two germline ends. In germline, CDR1 is LNHDA, CDR2 SQIVND (reference sequence). This CDR3 contains 14 residues. The CDR3 coding sequence is TGTGCCAGTAGTATAGAGGGGGCCAACAATGAGCAGTTCTTC. The encoded protein is CASSIEGANNEQFF.

This chain links TRBV5-1 with TRBJ2-5, with 13 bases matching TRBD2. The germline CDR1 and CDR2 sequences are SGHRS and YFSETQ. V lost 4 bases and J lost 9; bases outside the gene matches: 15. CDR3 length: 17 residues. This chain's CDR3 is CASSPRGLAGTNRAQYF. DNA for the CDR3: TGCGCCAGCAGCCCACGGGGACTAGCGGGGACAAATAGGGCCCAGTACTTC.

This clone was counted between two and nine times. The chain carries TRBV18 and TRBJ2-3; the match to TRBD1 covers 7 bases. This CDR3 spans 15 amino acids. V shed 6 bases and J 8 bases; nucleotides not matched to a gene: 14. Germline CDR1 KGHSH, CDR2 LQKENI. CDR3 coding DNA: TGTGCCAGCTCTCTCAAGACAGGGACAGAGGTTACGCAGTATTTT. It specifies CASSLKTGTEVTQYF.

The J gene is TRBJ2-1, the V gene TRBV5-1, with 11 positions matching TRBD2. The CDR3 runs 15 residues. After removal of 4 bases from V and 5 bases from J, the junction contained 5 bases not matched to a gene. Germline-derived CDR1 and CDR2 are SGHRS and YFSETQ. The CDR3 nucleotides are TGCGCCAGCAGCCCTGGACTAGCGGGCGACAATGAGCAGTTCTTC. Translated, it gives CASSPGLAGDNEQFF.

The CDR3 protein is CASSLAIGDIQYF. The CDR3 DNA sequence: TGTGCCAGCAGCTTAGCCATAGGGGACATTCAGTACTTC. This rearrangement joins TRBV7-9 to TRBJ2-4; maybe TRBD1 (5 bases). CDR1 and CDR2 from the germline V gene are SEHNR and FQNEAQ (reference sequence). The ends were cut back, 0 bases at V and 8 bases at J, with 8 bases in the middle. This CDR3 is 13 amino acids long. The complete variable domain, with remaining parts taken from reference TRBV7-9 and TRBJ2-4, reads DTGVSQNPRHKITKRGQNVTFRCDPISEHNRLYWYRQTLGQGPEFLTYFQNEAQLEKSRLLSDRFSAERPKGSFSTLEIQRTEQGDSAMYLCASSLAIGDIQYFGAGTRLSVL.

This chain connects TRBV6-6 to TRBJ2-1, with 9 bases fitting TRBD2. The CDR3 length is 15 residues. The V segment lost 6 bases and the J segment 4 bases; nucleotides outside the gene matches: 7. The germline V gene encodes CDR1 MNHNY and CDR2 SVGAGI (reference sequence). Here the CDR3 reads CASRSEREEYNEQFF. In nucleotides, the CDR3 is TGTGCCAGCAGGTCTGAGCGGGAGGAGTACAATGAGCAGTTCTTC.

This chain links TRBV2 with TRBJ1-5; 7 positions agree with TRBD1. V was clipped by 5 bases and J by 1 base; unmatched bases: 5. Germline values: CDR1 SNHLY, CDR2 FYNNEI. The CDR3 runs 15 residues. The CDR3 sequence: CASSPDRRSNQPQHF. The DNA of the CDR3 is TGTGCCAGCAGTCCGGACAGGCGAAGCAATCAGCCCCAGCATTTT.

CDR3 in amino acids: CASSEPRLAGGLGDEQFF. The CDR3 nucleotides read TGCGCCAGCAGTGAGCCTCGACTAGCGGGAGGTTTGGGCGATGAGCAGTTCTTC. This sequence joins TRBV10-2 and TRBJ2-1; 13 nucleotides match TRBD2. The CDR3 loop spans 18 amino acids. The junction had 12 bases not matched to a gene; V was cut back by 2 bases and J by 8 bases. Germline values: CDR1 WSHSY, CDR2 SAAADI.

The chain combines TRBV5-1 with TRBJ1-2, with 10 bases matching TRBD1. V lost 2 bases to trimming and J lost 4 bases; unmatched junction nucleotides: 2. The germline V gene has CDR1 SGHRS and CDR2 YFSETQ. The CDR3 totals 14 residues. The CDR3 region has the DNA TGCGCCAGCAGCTTAGGGACAGGGGTCTATGGCTACACCTTC. This gives the protein CASSLGTGVYGYTF.

The chain combines TRBV5-6 with TRBJ2-5; D might be TRBD2 (6 bases). The CDR3 has 13 amino acids. Trimming pared 4 bases from V and 0 bases from J, leaving 7 bases between. Germline V gives CDR1 SGHDT, CDR2 YYEEEE. The CDR3, as DNA: TGTGCCAGCAGCCGGGAGTACCAAGAGACCCAGTACTTC. Encoded protein: CASSREYQETQYF. The whole variable domain, remainder taken from reference TRBV5-6 and TRBJ2-5, is DAGVTQSPTHLIKTRGQQVTLRCSPKSGHDTVSWYQQALGQGPQFIFQYYEEEERQRGNFPDRFSGHQFPNYSSELNVNALLLGDSALYLCASSREYQETQYFGPGTRLLVL.

This chain connects TRBV5-1 to TRBJ2-3, with D perhaps TRBD2 (5 bases). CDR1 and CDR2 (germline): SGHRS, YFSETQ. CDR3 length: 12 residues. V dropped 4 bases and J dropped 3 bases, with 6 bases sitting between them. The CDR3 DNA is TGCGCCAGCAGCCCGGGGACAGATACGCAGTATTTT. This codes for CASSPGTDTQYF.

This clone came up once. V usage is TRBV7-9 and J usage is TRBJ2-7, with a weak D call TRBD2 (5 bases). Trimming removed 1 base at V and 6 bases at J, with 10 bases between. The germline V gene encodes CDR1 SEHNR and CDR2 FQNEAQ (reference sequence). The CDR3 covers 13 residues. This chain's CDR3 is CASSLGLGIEQYF. The CDR3 nucleotides read TGTGCCAGCAGCTTAGGCCTCGGGATCGAGCAGTACTTC.

The chain is built from TRBV6-5 and TRBJ1-5; 10 bases map to TRBD1. V lost 6 bases and J lost 10; bases outside the gene matches: 9. Germline CDR1 and CDR2: MNHEY and SVGAGI. The CDR3 runs to 14 residues. CDR3: CASSPGTGVKPQHF. The DNA of the CDR3 is TGTGCCAGCAGCCCCGGGACAGGGGTCAAACCCCAGCATTTT.

V and J are TRBV19 and TRBJ2-2; TRBD2 matches 11 bases. CDR3 size: 15 residues. The J segment lost 2 bases and the V segment lost 6 bases, leaving 2 bases of the junction unmatched. CDR1 is LNHDA, CDR2 SQIVND, per germline (reference sequence). The CDR3 loop is CASSTSGRNTGELFF. CDR3 DNA sequence: TGTGCCAGTAGCACTAGCGGGAGAAACACCGGGGAGCTGTTTTTT.

The V and J genes are TRBV10-2 and TRBJ2-1; possible D gene TRBD2, 6 bases. This CDR3 region has 12 residues. Germline V CDR1 and CDR2: WSHSY, SAAADI. The ends were cut back, 10 bases at V and 5 bases at J, with 12 bases in the middle. CDR3 in DNA: TGCGCCACCTCGGGACTCAACAATGAGCAGTTCTTC. As protein: CATSGLNNEQFF.

The gene calls are TRBV5-1 and TRBJ2-1, with D maybe TRBD2 (5 bases). Trimming shortened V by 0 bases and J by 9 bases, and 7 bases separated the two germline ends. CDR1 is SGHRS and CDR2 is YFSETQ in the germline V gene. CDR3 size: 12 residues. The CDR3 region is CASSLDLAEQFF. The DNA of the CDR3 is TGCGCCAGCAGCTTGGATCTAGCTGAGCAGTTCTTC.

The V and J genes are TRBV7-3 and TRBJ2-3; TRBD2 agrees at 7 bases. The CDR3 is 15 amino acids. The V and J ends lost 3 bases and 5 bases, in that order; junction bases with no gene match: 8. CDR1 and CDR2 (germline): SGHTA, FQGTGA. CDR3 coding DNA: TGTGCCAGCAGCTTTGGAGGGAGGGTCGGAGATACGCAGTATTTT. It encodes CASSFGGRVGDTQYF.

The genes are TRBV19 and TRBJ1-1; D not certain. The CDR3 spans 11 residues. The V and J ends lost 6 bases and 5 bases respectively, with 7 bases between them. Germline CDR1 and CDR2: LNHDA and SQIVND (reference sequence). CDR3 bases: TGTGCCAGTAGGACGGGAACTGAAGCTTTCTTT. The encoded protein is CASRTGTEAFF.

The chain links TRBV19 to TRBJ2-6; 8 bases are a match to TRBD1. With V trimmed by 5 bases and J by 0 bases, 3 bases remained unmatched. CDR3 size: 16 residues. The germline CDR1 and CDR2 sequences are LNHDA and SQIVND (reference sequence). The chain's CDR3 is CASSSGQDSGANVLTF. In nucleotides, the CDR3 is TGTGCCAGTAGTTCGGGACAGGACTCTGGGGCCAACGTCCTGACTTTC.

This clone occurred a few times. J is TRBJ2-3 and V is TRBV6-5; D is uncertain. Trimming removed 4 bases from V and 5 bases from J, with 16 bases in between. CDR3 length: 15 residues. CDR1 is MNHEY, CDR2 SVGAGI, per germline. For the CDR3, the DNA is TGTGCCAGCAGTTCTCGCGGAGTTTTCGGAGATACGCAGTATTTT. This translates into CASSSRGVFGDTQYF.